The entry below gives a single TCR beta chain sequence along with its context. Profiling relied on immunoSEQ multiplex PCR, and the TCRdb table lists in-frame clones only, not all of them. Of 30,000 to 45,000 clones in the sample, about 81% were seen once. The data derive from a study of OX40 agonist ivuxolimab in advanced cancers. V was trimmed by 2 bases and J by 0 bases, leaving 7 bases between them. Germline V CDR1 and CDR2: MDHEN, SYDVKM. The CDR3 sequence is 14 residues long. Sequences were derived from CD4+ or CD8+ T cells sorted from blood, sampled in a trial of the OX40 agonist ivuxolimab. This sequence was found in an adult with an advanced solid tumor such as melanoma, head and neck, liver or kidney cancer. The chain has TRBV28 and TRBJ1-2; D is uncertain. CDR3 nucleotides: TGTGCCAGCAGTTTACTCCCAGCTAACTATGGCTACACCTTC. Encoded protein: CASSLLPANYGYTF.